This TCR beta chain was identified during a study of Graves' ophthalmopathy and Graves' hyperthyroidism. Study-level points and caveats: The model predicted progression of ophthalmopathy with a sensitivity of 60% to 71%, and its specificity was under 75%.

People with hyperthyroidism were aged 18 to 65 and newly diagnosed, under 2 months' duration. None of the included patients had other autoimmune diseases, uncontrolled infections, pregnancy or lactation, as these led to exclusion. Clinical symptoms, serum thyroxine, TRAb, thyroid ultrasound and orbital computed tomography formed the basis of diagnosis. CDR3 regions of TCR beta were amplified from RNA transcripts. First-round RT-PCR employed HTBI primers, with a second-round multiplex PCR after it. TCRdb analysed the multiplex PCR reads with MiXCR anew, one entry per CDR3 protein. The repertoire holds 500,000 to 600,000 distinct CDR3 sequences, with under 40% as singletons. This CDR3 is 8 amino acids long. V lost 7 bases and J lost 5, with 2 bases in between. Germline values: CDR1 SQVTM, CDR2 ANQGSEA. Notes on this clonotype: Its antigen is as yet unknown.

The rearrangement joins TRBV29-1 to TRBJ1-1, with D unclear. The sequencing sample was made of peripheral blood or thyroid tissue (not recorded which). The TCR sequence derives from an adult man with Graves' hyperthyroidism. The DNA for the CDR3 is TGCAGCGGTACTGAAGCTTTCTTT. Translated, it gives CSGTEAFF.